Each of the 7 T cell receptor beta chains below was sequenced from the same sample in a study of cytomegalovirus exposure and HLA in healthy donors. Researchers ran the PCR with 60 Vbeta and 13 Jbeta primers. The assay was immunoSEQ multiplex PCR, and TCRdb's table has in-frame clones only and misses some. Seen here are some 67,000 clones, roughly nine tenths observed once, and the top ten hold 12%. The sequencing sample was made of PBMCs. The receptor source for this set is a woman younger than 45 in good health and CMV-seropositive.

V and J are TRBV27 and TRBJ1-6; 7 bases are shared with TRBD1. From germline, CDR1 is MNHEY and CDR2 SMNVEV (reference sequence). There are 15 residues in the CDR3. With V trimmed by 3 bases and J by 6 bases, 5 bases remained unmatched. The CDR3 reads CASSFETGLNSPLHF. The CDR3 bases are TGTGCCAGCAGTTTCGAGACAGGGCTTAATTCACCCCTCCACTTT.

The V and J genes are TRBV15 and TRBJ1-4; D is perhaps TRBD1 (5 bases). Trimming took 0 bases from V and 0 from J, leaving 8 bases between them. The CDR3 contains 16 residues. The V gene's germline CDR1 is LNHNV and CDR2 YYDKDF (reference sequence). The CDR3 DNA is TGTGCCACCAGCAGAGATTCACAGGCAACTAATGAAAAACTGTTTTTT. It encodes CATSRDSQATNEKLFF.

This clone was recorded once. The CDR3 loop reads CASSFQGTEAFF. The CDR3 DNA reads as TGCGCCAGCAGCTTTCAGGGAACTGAAGCTTTCTTT. V is TRBV5-1 and J is TRBJ1-1; possibly TRBD1 for D (5 bases). V lost 2 bases to trimming and J lost 5 bases, with 7 bases between them. This CDR3 comprises 12 residues. Looked up from germline, CDR1 is SGHRS and CDR2 is YFSETQ.

This clone was recorded only once. The chain is built from TRBV10-2 and TRBJ2-1; D might be TRBD2 (6 bases). Germline V gene data show CDR1 as WSHSY and CDR2 as SAAADI. There are 15 residues in the CDR3. V was cut by 8 bases and J by 4 bases, with 18 bases left in between. The CDR3 protein is CASSPGTSTYNEQFF. The DNA for the CDR3 is TGCGCCAGCTCCCCGGGGACTTCGACGTACAATGAGCAGTTCTTC.

The CDR3 reads CASSPGTGYGYTF. The CDR3 DNA sequence: TGTGCCAGCAGCCCAGGGACAGGCTATGGCTACACCTTC. This sequence joins TRBV7-9 and TRBJ1-2; 8 bases match TRBD1. V shed 5 bases and J 4 bases; nucleotides not matched to a gene: 3. This CDR3 has 13 amino acids. The germline V gene encodes CDR1 SEHNR and CDR2 FQNEAQ (reference sequence).

This chain links TRBV27 with TRBJ1-1; D not resolved. Per germline, CDR1 MNHEY and CDR2 SMNVEV (reference sequence). The CDR3 loop spans 13 amino acids. The chain's CDR3 is CASGWALNTEAFF. As DNA, the CDR3 is TGTGCTTCAGGATGGGCGCTGAACACTGAAGCTTTCTTT.

The V gene is TRBV6-1, the J gene TRBJ2-2; D ambiguous. This CDR3 contains 13 residues. The germline gives CDR1 MNHNS, CDR2 SASEGT. V was clipped by 3 bases and J by 2 bases, with 4 bases between them. The CDR3 spells CASSDLNTGELFF. CDR3 coding DNA: TGTGCCAGCAGTGATTTAAACACCGGGGAGCTGTTTTTT.